The next 28 T cell receptor beta chains were all read from a single sample in a study of post-analysis software for immune sequencing data. These TCRs' antigens remain unknown. cDNA libraries for TCR beta contained unique molecular identifiers. A single record per CDR3 protein comes from TCRdb applying MiXCR to the PCR reads. The repertoire includes some 260,000 distinct CDR3 sequences, 30% to 45% of them detected once, and more than 4% sits in the top ten. Broader study findings: In patients, four to six TRBV segments were more frequent than in controls, with TRBV5-6, TRBV5-1 and TRBV20-1 among them.

Sequencing was carried out using blood. These receptor sequences come from a girl aged 5-17 years with multiple sclerosis.

This clonotype appeared a single time. V and J are TRBV12-3 or TRBV12-4 and TRBJ1-4; D unclear. V shed 5 bases and J shed 0 bases, with 13 bases lying between them. This CDR3 region has 16 residues. The CDR3 coding sequence is TGTGCCAGCAGTCCTTCCGGGTCGGCAACTAATGAAAAACTGTTTTTT. Residues: CASSPSGSATNEKLFF.

Ten or more counts support this clonotype. The rearrangement joins TRBV21-1 to TRBJ2-5; the DNA was not compared with TRBD2, the D call given in the table. TRBV21-1 is noted as a pseudogene. The CDR3 extends over 15 amino acids. The CDR3 protein is CASSPIAGGQETQYF. The CDR3 nucleotides read TGTGCCAGCAGCCCCATTGCGGGGGGCCAAGAGACCCAGTACTTC.

This clonotype has a handful of counts. This chain connects TRBV14 to TRBJ1-5; 7 bases are a match to TRBD1. V was pared by 9 bases and J by 3 bases, with 5 bases of the junction left unmatched. The CDR3 is 13 amino acids. CDR1 SGHDN and CDR2 FVKESK come from the germline V gene. The CDR3 here is CASAQGFNQPQHF. Written as DNA, the CDR3 is TGTGCCAGTGCACAGGGGTTCAATCAGCCCCAGCATTTT.

Worth noting for this clonotype: This clone may be a read error of a much larger clone one base away. The rearrangement links TRBV7-9 to TRBJ1-2; no definite D call. Trimming removed 7 bases at V and 4 bases at J, with 22 bases between. Germline V CDR1 and CDR2: SEHNR, FQNEAQ (reference sequence). CDR3 length: 16 residues. Written as DNA, the CDR3 is TGTGCCAGCAACTTGGCCACGGCCACACCCCTCTATGGCTACACCTTC. It encodes CASNLATATPLYGYTF.

CDR3 protein: CASSFSLADTQYF. Written as DNA, the CDR3 is TGCGCCAGCAGCTTTAGCCTAGCCGATACGCAGTATTTT. V gene TRBV5-1 combines with J gene TRBJ2-3, with a possible D match to TRBD2 (5 bases). V was cut by 2 bases and J by 6 bases, with 10 bases left in between. CDR3 size: 13 residues. Germline lookup yields CDR1 SGHRS and CDR2 YFSETQ.

This clonotype came up many times. The chain recombines TRBV20-1 with TRBJ1-4; no definite D call. Trimming removed 6 bases at V and 6 bases at J, with 5 bases between. Per germline, CDR1 DFQATT and CDR2 SNEGSKA (reference sequence). This CDR3 contains 10 residues. CDR3 nucleotide sequence: TGCAGTGCCGAGGATGAAAAACTGTTTTTT. This gives the protein CSAEDEKLFF.

This clonotype was counted at least ten times. The chain's CDR3 is CASLGRVAGVSDTQYF. The CDR3 bases are TGTGCCAGCTTGGGTCGGGTAGCGGGAGTATCAGATACGCAGTATTTT. This chain joins TRBV7-9 and TRBJ2-3; 9 bases align to TRBD2. With V trimmed by 8 bases and J by 4 bases, 13 bases remained unmatched. In germline, CDR1 is SEHNR, CDR2 FQNEAQ (reference sequence). The CDR3 length is 16 residues.

The chain couples TRBV4-1 to TRBJ2-2, with 7 bases lining up with TRBD1. Trimming removed 0 bases from V and 6 bases from J; junction bases left unmatched: 4. In germline, CDR1 is MGHRA, CDR2 YSYEKL. There are 15 residues in the CDR3. The CDR3 reads CASSQEPTGAGELFF. Written as DNA, the CDR3 is TGCGCCAGCAGCCAAGAGCCTACAGGGGCCGGGGAGCTGTTTTTT.

At least ten counts were recorded for this clonotype. The rearrangement uses TRBV15 and TRBJ1-2; 8 bases map to TRBD1. Unmatched junction bases numbered 5, after V lost 0 bases and J lost 2 bases. The CDR3 runs to 16 residues. Germline V lookup: CDR1 LNHNV, CDR2 YYDKDF (reference sequence). This CDR3 reads CATSRDAAGGNYGYTF. The CDR3 nucleotides read TGTGCCACCAGCAGAGATGCGGCAGGGGGCAACTATGGCTACACCTTC.

This clonotype was counted a few times. This may be a read error: a much more frequent sequence differs by one nucleotide. The rearrangement joins TRBV12-3 or TRBV12-4 to TRBJ2-7; D not certain. Trimming removed 5 bases from V and 7 bases from J, with 15 bases in between. This CDR3 comprises 13 residues. CDR3 in DNA: TGTGCCAGCAGTGGTCGCGCCCCCAATGAGCAGTACTTC. Its translation is CASSGRAPNEQYF.

This clonotype occurred a few times. The chain employs TRBV7-2 and TRBJ2-5; 8 bases map to TRBD2. Near its end, the DNA agrees better with TRBJ2-1, so the J call may be wrong. Germline-derived CDR1 and CDR2 are SGHTA and FQGNSA. This CDR3 comprises 14 residues. This chain's CDR3 is CASSFGRGQETQFF. The CDR3 coding sequence is TGTGCCAGCAGCTTCGGGAGGGGACAAGAGACCCAGTTCTTC.

The CDR3 protein is CASSLGRDGHLEQYF. CDR3 sequence (DNA): TGTGCCAGCAGCTTGGGTAGGGACGGTCATTTGGAGCAGTACTTC. The rearrangement joins TRBV5-6 to TRBJ2-5; D is perhaps TRBD1 or TRBD2 (5 bases each). The germline V and J ends were trimmed by 0 bases and 11 bases, with 20 bases remaining between them. CDR1 SGHDT and CDR2 YYEEEE come from the germline V gene. The length of the CDR3 is 15 residues.

Many counts were recorded for this clonotype. This sequence joins TRBV20-1 and TRBJ2-3; D perhaps matches TRBD2 (5 bases). Germline values: CDR1 DFQATT, CDR2 SNEGSKA (reference sequence). The CDR3 is 14 amino acids. V lost 0 bases and J 6 bases, leaving 13 bases between the germline ends. CDR3 amino acids: CSARDATWEDTQYF. CDR3 sequence (DNA): TGCAGTGCTAGAGATGCCACCTGGGAGGATACGCAGTATTTT.

The chain recombines TRBV13 with TRBJ2-1; TRBD2 matches 14 bases. The J segment lost 6 bases and the V segment lost 6 bases, leaving 7 bases of the junction unmatched. The CDR3 has 16 amino acids. Germline V gives CDR1 PRHDT, CDR2 FYEKMQ (reference sequence). This chain's CDR3 is CASRRIGLAGGNEQFF. The CDR3 nucleotides are TGTGCCAGCAGACGTATCGGACTAGCGGGGGGCAATGAGCAGTTCTTC. The complete variable domain, with remaining parts taken from reference TRBV13 and TRBJ2-1, reads AAGVIQSPRHLIKEKRETATLKCYPIPRHDTVYWYQQGPGQDPQFLISFYEKMQSDKGSIPDRFSAQQFSDYHSELNMSSLELGDSALYFCASRRIGLAGGNEQFFGPGTRLTVL.

The rearrangement links TRBV12-3 or TRBV12-4 to TRBJ1-1, with no clear D. V was trimmed by 6 bases and J by 3 bases, leaving 11 bases between them. The CDR3 sequence is 13 residues long. The DNA of the CDR3 is TGTGCCAGCAGCACAACGTGGGACACTGAAGCTTTCTTT. Protein: CASSTTWDTEAFF.

V is TRBV13 and J is TRBJ2-3; 12 nucleotides match TRBD2. V dropped 5 bases and J dropped 3; count of bases not matched to a gene: 9. CDR1 is PRHDT and CDR2 is FYEKMQ in the germline V gene (reference sequence). This CDR3 spans 17 amino acids. The CDR3 region is CASSLRLAGVSTDTQYF. In DNA, the CDR3 is TGTGCCAGCAGCCTCAGACTAGCGGGAGTTTCTACAGATACGCAGTATTTT.

Ten or more counts support this clonotype. The chain joins TRBV4-1 to TRBJ1-5, with D hard to call. The V end lost 0 bases, the J end lost 1 base, and 7 bases lay between the germline ends. The CDR3 is 15 amino acids. Germline loops: CDR1 MGHRA, CDR2 YSYEKL. Written as DNA, the CDR3 is TGCGCCAGCAGCCAAGATTGGGTCAGCAATCAGCCCCAGCATTTT. It is translated as CASSQDWVSNQPQHF.

This clonotype was detected ten times or more. The genes are TRBV25-1 and TRBJ2-1; unclear D gene. Trimming left V 5 bases short and J 1 base short, with 6 bases between. Germline assignment: CDR1 MGHDK and CDR2 SYGVNS. The CDR3 totals 13 residues. CDR3 loop: CASSIQSYNEQFF. The CDR3, as DNA: TGTGCCAGCAGTATACAGTCCTACAATGAGCAGTTCTTC.

This clonotype was found a few times. This chain connects TRBV7-6 to TRBJ1-3; D is possibly TRBD1 (6 bases). The CDR3 is 16 amino acids. Trimming removed 1 base from V and 2 bases from J, with 12 bases in between. The germline V gene has CDR1 SGHVS and CDR2 FNYEAQ. The CDR3 loop is CASSLGTANTGNTIYF. The CDR3 nucleotides read TGTGCCAGCAGCTTAGGGACAGCCAACACTGGAAACACCATATATTTT.

Details on this clonotype: This may come from a read error, since a much larger clone is one base off. The chain links TRBV4-1 to TRBJ2-1, with D possibly matching TRBD2 (7 bases). There are 16 residues in the CDR3. The germline gives CDR1 MGHRA, CDR2 YSYEKL. Trimming pared 1 base from V and 7 bases from J, leaving 17 bases between. Here the CDR3 DNA reads TGCGCCAGCAGCCAAGTAACTTGCGGGGGCTTGAATGAGCAGTTCTTC. Translation gives CASSQVTCGGLNEQFF.

This clonotype has just one count. The chain has TRBV6-6 and TRBJ2-1, with D uncertain. CDR1 is MNHNY, CDR2 SVGAGI, per germline (reference sequence). Trimming pared 7 bases from V and 3 bases from J, leaving 13 bases between. CDR3 size: 14 residues. CDR3 nucleotides: TGTGCCAGCAACTTTAGGGTTAACTACAATGAGCAGTTCTTC. It encodes CASNFRVNYNEQFF.

This clonotype has a count of ten or more. The V and J genes are TRBV6-5 and TRBJ2-1; unclear D gene. The CDR3 totals 15 residues. Germline V gene sequence: CDR1 MNHEY, CDR2 SVGAGI. V lost 8 bases and J lost 4, with 18 bases in between. CDR3 loop: CASGNYPISYNEQFF. CDR3 nucleotides: TGTGCCAGCGGGAACTACCCCATCAGTTACAATGAGCAGTTCTTC.

This clonotype appeared many times. This chain uses TRBV5-1 with TRBJ2-1; 7 bases align to TRBD1. The germline gives CDR1 SGHRS, CDR2 YFSETQ. Unmatched junction bases numbered 2, after V lost 0 bases and J lost 2 bases. This CDR3 is built from 15 residues. The chain's CDR3 is CASSLGGTAYNEQFF. The CDR3 DNA follows: TGCGCCAGCAGCTTGGGTGGGACAGCCTACAATGAGCAGTTCTTC.

This clonotype was seen at least ten times. The chain carries TRBV7-3 and TRBJ2-1; 7 bases match TRBD2. Trimming removed 0 bases from V and 2 bases from J; junction bases left unmatched: 7. The CDR3 runs 17 residues. Germline V CDR1 and CDR2: SGHTA, FQGTGA. Here the CDR3 reads CASSLTSSGAAYNEQFF. CDR3 DNA sequence: TGTGCCAGCAGCTTAACTTCGAGCGGGGCCGCCTACAATGAGCAGTTCTTC.

This clonotype was recorded at least ten times. The gene calls are TRBV20-1 and TRBJ1-1; D is perhaps TRBD1 (5 bases). Trimming stripped 0 bases from V and 1 base from J, with 12 bases between. The CDR3 runs 15 residues. Germline assignment: CDR1 DFQATT and CDR2 SNEGSKA (reference sequence). The CDR3 coding sequence is TGCAGTGCTAGAGATCCGGGGACGGGGAACACTGAAGCTTTCTTT. Residues: CSARDPGTGNTEAFF.

In its sample, this clonotype was seen a few times. The chain uses TRBV28 and TRBJ1-2; 7 bases line up with TRBD1. The CDR3 consists of 14 residues. CDR1 is MDHEN, CDR2 SYDVKM, per germline. V was clipped by 4 bases and J by 6 bases; unmatched bases: 8. The CDR3 spells CASSWAGRGNGYTF. The DNA for the CDR3 is TGTGCCAGCAGTTGGGCCGGCAGGGGGAATGGCTACACCTTC.

This clonotype was seen a few times. The V call is TRBV7-2, the J call TRBJ1-2; TRBD1 matches 9 bases. This CDR3 is 15 amino acids long. Trimming took 5 bases from V and 1 from J; bases not matched to a gene: 5. Germline V gene lookup returns CDR1 SGHTA and CDR2 FQGNSA. CDR3 sequence (DNA): TGTGCCAGCAGCCTGGGACAGGGAATTAACTATGGCTACACCTTC. This gives the protein CASSLGQGINYGYTF.

A note on this clonotype: This may come from a read error, since a much larger clone is one base off. This rearrangement joins TRBV5-1 to TRBJ2-3; 9 nucleotides match TRBD1. The CDR3 loop spans 14 amino acids. Germline CDR1 reads SGHRS; CDR2 reads YFSETQ. The DNA for the CDR3 is TGCGCCAGCAGCTCGGACAGGGGCACAGATACGCGGTATTTT. Its protein product is CASSSDRGTDTRYF.